Listed below are T cell receptor beta chains from one sample, sequenced in a study of control samples from healthy donors and cancer patients. The data were produced by immunoSEQ multiplex PCR, yet TCRdb's version contains in-frame clones alone and is incomplete. The table lists 160,000 or so clones, under 96% of them singletons. The source material was blood. These receptors were obtained from a woman in her 30s in good health. The CDR3 runs from the conserved cysteine through the conserved F or W. The D gene is left open where the match is weak.

v_call	d_call	j_call	cdr3_aa
TRBV12-3/TRBV12-4	NA	TRBJ1-1	CASSPPMNTEAFF
TRBV9	NA	TRBJ1-5	CASSVAPGNQPQHF
TRBV5-4	TRBD2	TRBJ2-7	CASSLVLAGGSYEQYF
TRBV9	TRBD1	TRBJ1-5	CASSAGTGVNQPQHF
TRBV28	NA	TRBJ2-2	CASSLFGDNTNTGELFF
TRBV28	NA	TRBJ2-5	CASSLRGGLGETQYF
TRBV3-1/TRBV3-2	NA	TRBJ1-1	CASSHTGNTEAFF
TRBV25-1	NA	TRBJ1-1	CASTTANTEAFF
TRBV30	NA	TRBJ2-2	CAWSGRDAGELFF
TRBV3-1/TRBV3-2	NA	TRBJ2-4	CASSQGAGLSKNIQYF
TRBV18	NA	TRBJ1-1	CASSPGGNTEAFF
TRBV3-1/TRBV3-2	NA	TRBJ1-1	CASSQDKNTEAFF
TRBV5-1	TRBD2	TRBJ2-2	CASSPLAGDVTGELFF
TRBV5-6	NA	TRBJ1-3	CASSRSPTGIVNTIYF
TRBV6-1	NA	TRBJ2-5	CASSEDRTETQYF
TRBV6-5	NA	TRBJ1-2	CASSYGGGRYGYTF
TRBV2	TRBD1	TRBJ2-7	CASSFPRDRLSGEQYF
TRBV13	NA	TRBJ1-1	CASSFQTFGLGTEAFF
TRBV19	TRBD2	TRBJ2-1	CATKREGPYDEQFF
TRBV3-1/TRBV3-2	NA	TRBJ2-7	CASSQAASSYEQYF
TRBV6-5	TRBD1	TRBJ2-7	CASSPGTGRYEQYF
TRBV5-1	TRBD1	TRBJ2-7	CASSFQGAAYEQYF
TRBV5-1	NA	TRBJ1-2	CASSLGGGYTF
TRBV14	TRBD1	TRBJ1-6	CASTLDRRLSPLHF
TRBV19	TRBD2	TRBJ2-3	CASSMNLAGAGGTDTQYF
TRBV19	NA	TRBJ1-5	CASSIVPGQPQHF
TRBV5-1	NA	TRBJ2-5	CASSFGTAQETQYF
TRBV7-9	NA	TRBJ2-3	CASSLASGSTDTQYF
TRBV11-2	NA	TRBJ1-2	CASSLGQGLSYGYTF
TRBV3-1/TRBV3-2	TRBD1	TRBJ1-2	CASSPQTGLNYGYTF
TRBV4-1	TRBD1	TRBJ1-5	CASSLHRGRNQPQHF
TRBV2	NA	TRBJ2-2	CASSTLRDTGELFF
TRBV6-5	TRBD1	TRBJ1-1	CASSTRDRGNTEAFF
TRBV2	TRBD1	TRBJ2-7	CASSRTGFYLEQYF
TRBV28	TRBD2	TRBJ2-7	CASSFKRGANSSYEQYF
TRBV3-1/TRBV3-2	NA	TRBJ1-4	CASSQEIHRVGEKLFF
TRBV5-1	NA	TRBJ2-7	CASSFIGSYEQYF
TRBV29-1	TRBD1	TRBJ2-2	CSAGTDTFTGELFF
TRBV13	TRBD1	TRBJ2-2	CASSFGQGDTGELFF
TRBV7-9	NA	TRBJ2-7	CASSSRDTTYEQYF
TRBV29-1	NA	TRBJ1-1	CSAGGEGTEAFF
TRBV3-1/TRBV3-2	NA	TRBJ2-3	CASSQRGAGFTDTQYF
TRBV4-1	NA	TRBJ1-2	CASSFGHPTPNYGYTF
TRBV5-1	NA	TRBJ2-3	CASSLDTDTQYF
TRBV6-5	NA	TRBJ2-1	CASSFSGDEQFF
TRBV15	TRBD1	TRBJ1-5	CATSRDIGAGGYYGSNQPQHF
TRBV5-1	NA	TRBJ2-5	CASSVQGIETQYF
TRBV5-1	NA	TRBJ2-7	CASSLEATAYEQYF
TRBV4-1	NA	TRBJ2-7	CASSQDHPGPEQYF
TRBV7-2	TRBD1	TRBJ2-7	CASSPGQLEMKQYF
TRBV5-1	NA	TRBJ2-3	CASSLLDTQYF